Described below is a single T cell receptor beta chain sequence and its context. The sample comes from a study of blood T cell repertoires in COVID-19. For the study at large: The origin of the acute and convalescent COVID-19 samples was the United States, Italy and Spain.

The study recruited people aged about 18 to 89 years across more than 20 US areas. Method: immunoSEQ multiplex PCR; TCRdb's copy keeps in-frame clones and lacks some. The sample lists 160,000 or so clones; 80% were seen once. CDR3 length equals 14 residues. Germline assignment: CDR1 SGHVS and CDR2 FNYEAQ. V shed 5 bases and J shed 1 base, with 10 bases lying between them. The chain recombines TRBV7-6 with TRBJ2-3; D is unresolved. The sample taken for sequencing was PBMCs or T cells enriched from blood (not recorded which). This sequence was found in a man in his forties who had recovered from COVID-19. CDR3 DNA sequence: TGTGCCAGCAGCCCTCTCCCTGGCACAGATACGCAGTATTTT. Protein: CASSPLPGTDTQYF.